Listed below are T cell receptor beta chains from one sample, sequenced in a study of CD8 T cells in ankylosing spondylitis. MiXCR, run by TCRdb on the 5' RACE reads, gives a single entry per CDR3 protein. The sample includes around 770,000 distinct CDR3 sequences, around a fifth of them seen just once. The sequenced sample consisted of blood, either unsorted or a sorted T cell fraction (not recorded which). The receptor set was obtained from a male donor with ankylosing spondylitis. CDR3s include the opening cysteine and the closing phenylalanine or tryptophan. The D gene is left open where the match is weak. Only some rows state a clone size, as once, few, many or a class for expanded clones.

j_gene,v_gene,d_gene,abundance,CDR3nt,CDR3aa
TRBJ1-5,TRBV18,TRBD1,.,TGTGCCAGCTCAAAGGGACAGGCCACGAATCAGCCCCAGCATTTT,CASSKGQATNQPQHF
TRBJ2-7,TRBV20-1,.,.,TGCAGTGTGACCCCCAGGACAAAGCCTTACGAGCAGTACTTC,CSVTPRTKPYEQYF
TRBJ1-1,TRBV6-5,.,few,TGTGCCAGCAGCTACAGGGTCCCGAACACTGAAGCTTTCTTT,CASSYRVPNTEAFF
TRBJ2-1,TRBV5-1,TRBD2,.,TGCGCCAGCAGCTTAGTCCGTACAGGGACGACTAGCGATGAGCAGTTCTTC,CASSLVRTGTTSDEQFF
TRBJ2-1,TRBV9,TRBD2,.,TGTGCCAGCACCCCGAGGACGGGAGGTCATGAGCAGTTCTTC,CASTPRTGGHEQFF
TRBJ1-4,TRBV20-1,.,few,TGCAGTGCCGACGGAGCTGCAACTAATGAAAAACTGTTTTTT,CSADGAATNEKLFF
TRBJ1-2,TRBV6-2/TRBV6-3,.,.,TGTGCCAGCAGTGGCTGGGAGGGCTACACCTTC,CASSGWEGYTF
TRBJ2-1,TRBV12-3/TRBV12-4,TRBD2,.,TGTGCCAGCAGGGACGCGAGCGGGGGCGTGATTGGTGAGCAGTTCTTC,CASRDASGGVIGEQFF
TRBJ1-5,TRBV18,.,few,TGTGCCAGCTCGAAGGGCGGCCCTCAGCCCCAGCATTTT,CASSKGGPQPQHF
TRBJ2-3,TRBV7-3,TRBD2,.,TGTGCCAGCAGCGCGGGAGGGCCCTCAGATACGCAGTATTTT,CASSAGGPSDTQYF